The 2 T cell receptor beta chains below all came from one sample that was sequenced in a study of cytomegalovirus exposure and HLA in healthy donors. PCR used 60 Vbeta primers and 13 Jbeta primers. Measured with immunoSEQ multiplex PCR; TCRdb has only the in-frame clones, and not every one. The sample records over 150,000 clones, about four fifths being singletons. Sequencing was carried out using PBMCs. Every receptor here comes from a man between 18 and 29 years old in good health and CMV-seronegative.

This clone was picked up a small number of times. The J gene is TRBJ2-1, the V gene TRBV6-1; perhaps TRBD1 as D (5 bases). With 0 bases removed from V and 4 bases from J, the gap between germline ends came to 10 bases. This CDR3 has 15 amino acids. Germline CDR1 reads MNHNS; CDR2 reads SASEGT. CDR3 sequence (DNA): TGTGCCAGCAGTGAAGCGTGGGGCAGTTACAATGAGCAGTTCTTC. As protein: CASSEAWGSYNEQFF.

This chain connects TRBV4-1 to TRBJ2-2; 7 nucleotides align to TRBD2. With V trimmed by 0 bases and J by 9 bases, 10 bases remained unmatched. CDR1 is MGHRA, CDR2 YSYEKL, per germline. The CDR3 length is 16 residues. The CDR3 protein is CASSQDDASGLWELFF. The CDR3 bases are TGCGCCAGCAGCCAAGATGATGCTAGCGGACTGTGGGAGCTGTTTTTT.